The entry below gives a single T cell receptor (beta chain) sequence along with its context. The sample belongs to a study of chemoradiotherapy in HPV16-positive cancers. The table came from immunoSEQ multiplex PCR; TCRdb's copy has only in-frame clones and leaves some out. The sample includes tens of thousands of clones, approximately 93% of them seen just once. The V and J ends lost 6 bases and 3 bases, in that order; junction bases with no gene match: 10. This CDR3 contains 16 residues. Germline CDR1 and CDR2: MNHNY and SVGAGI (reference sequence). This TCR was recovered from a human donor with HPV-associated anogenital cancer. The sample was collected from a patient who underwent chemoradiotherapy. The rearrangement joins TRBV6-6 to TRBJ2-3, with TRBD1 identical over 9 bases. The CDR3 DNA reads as TGTGCCAGCAGCAAGACCGACAGGGGGAGAACAGATACGCAGTATTTT. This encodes CASSKTDRGRTDTQYF.